These 25 T cell receptor beta chains came from one sample sequenced in a study of T cells in Graves' hyperthyroidism and ophthalmopathy. RNA transcripts yielded amplified TCR beta CDR3 regions. Using the HTBI primer set, a first-round RT-PCR was run on the TCR CDR3. TCRdb re-analysed the multiplex PCR reads in MiXCR, keeping a single row per CDR3 protein. The sample shows about 570,000 distinct CDR3 sequences, roughly 50% of them seen only once. The source material was peripheral blood or thyroid tissue (not recorded which). These receptors came from an adult woman with Graves' disease, either hyperthyroidism or ophthalmopathy (not recorded which).

The chain employs TRBV20-1 and TRBJ2-7; 8 nucleotides match TRBD1. This CDR3 comprises 15 residues. The J segment lost 0 bases and the V segment lost 3 bases, leaving 7 bases of the junction unmatched. Germline V gives CDR1 DFQATT, CDR2 SNEGSKA (reference sequence). The CDR3 region has the DNA TGCAGTGCTAGGACAGGGGTCCAATCCTCCTACGAGCAGTACTTC. Encoded protein: CSARTGVQSSYEQYF.

In its sample, this clonotype was seen many times. This sequence joins TRBV19 and TRBJ1-4; 7 bases fit TRBD1. J lost 4 bases, V lost 5 bases, and 10 bases had no gene match. Per the germline V gene, CDR1 is LNHDA and CDR2 is SQIVND (reference sequence). There are 16 residues in the CDR3. CDR3 coding DNA: TGTGCCAGTAGTGGACCCCTCGGGACAGATAATGAAAAACTGTTTTTT. It translates to CASSGPLGTDNEKLFF.

V usage is TRBV3-1 and J usage is TRBJ2-7; D may match TRBD1 or TRBD2 (5 bases each). With 0 bases removed from V and 0 bases from J, the gap between germline ends came to 12 bases. This CDR3 contains 16 residues. The V gene's germline CDR1 is LGHDT and CDR2 YNNKEL (reference sequence). As DNA, the CDR3 is TGTGCCAGCAGCCAAGATCGAAGGGACCCCTCCTACGAGCAGTACTTC. Its translation: CASSQDRRDPSYEQYF.

Ten or more counts support this clonotype. This sequence joins TRBV2 and TRBJ1-1; tentatively, D is TRBD1 (6 bases). Germline V gene sequence: CDR1 SNHLY, CDR2 FYNNEI. The CDR3 has 13 residues. Between the trimmed V and J ends, which lost 7 bases and 3 bases, there was a span of 12 bases. Written as DNA, the CDR3 is TGTGCCAGCAATCAGGGGTCGGACACTGAAGCTTTCTTT. It encodes CASNQGSDTEAFF.

Only a few counts were recorded for this clonotype. The chain carries TRBV2 and TRBJ2-7; D remains unclear. The ends were cut back, 6 bases at V and 0 bases at J, with 12 bases in the middle. Germline V gene sequence: CDR1 SNHLY, CDR2 FYNNEI. CDR3 length: 14 amino acids. The CDR3: CASRGTRLSYEQYF. CDR3 bases: TGTGCCAGCAGGGGTACGAGGCTCTCCTACGAGCAGTACTTC.

This clonotype was detected only a few times. A much larger clone is a single base away; this may be a read error. This chain links TRBV2 with TRBJ2-7; D could derive from TRBD1 or TRBD2 (7 bases each). The length of the CDR3 is 14 residues. The V gene's germline CDR1 is SNHLY and CDR2 FYNNEI. The V and J ends lost 3 bases and 6 bases respectively, with 15 bases between them. CDR3 amino acids: CASSEQGGGCEQYF. The CDR3 nucleotides read TGTGCCAGCAGTGAGCAGGGGGGGGGCTGCGAGCAGTACTTC.

V is TRBV29-1 and J is TRBJ1-5; 7 nucleotides match TRBD1. V lost 4 bases, J lost 15 bases, and 12 bases stayed unmatched. The CDR3 runs 12 residues. CDR1 is SQVTM, CDR2 ANQGSEA, per germline. The CDR3 loop reads CSVGRGLRERHF. CDR3 in DNA: TGCAGCGTTGGTAGGGGGCTGCGGGAGCGGCATTTT.

The sample holds many counts of this clonotype. This chain links TRBV5-1 with TRBJ2-7; D is ambiguous. In germline, CDR1 is SGHRS, CDR2 YFSETQ. The V end lost 0 bases, the J end lost 3 bases, and 16 bases lay between the germline ends. The CDR3 runs to 16 residues. The CDR3 DNA reads TGCGCCAGCAGCTTGGATGGGTTCTCCTTAATCTACGAGCAGTACTTC. Translating gives CASSLDGFSLIYEQYF.

The chain couples TRBV11-1 to TRBJ1-2, with D maybe TRBD1 (6 bases). The germline gives CDR1 SGHAT, CDR2 FQDESV (reference sequence). The CDR3 contains 11 residues. Trimming took off 10 bases at V and 8 bases at J, with 14 bases between the two ends. CDR3 in amino acids: CAIRGGAGYTF. In nucleotides, the CDR3 is TGTGCCATTCGCGGGGGCGCAGGCTACACCTTC.

The chain has TRBV29-1 and TRBJ2-7; D not certain. The CDR3 has 10 amino acids. Per the germline V gene, CDR1 is SQVTM and CDR2 is ANQGSEA. The ends were cut back, 4 bases at V and 13 bases at J, with 14 bases in the middle. In DNA, the CDR3 is TGCAGCGTTGGCCTTATGACGGTATACTTC. It is translated as CSVGLMTVYF.

This clonotype appeared many times. V is TRBV6-1 and J is TRBJ2-7; D perhaps matches TRBD2 (5 bases). The CDR3 sequence is 13 residues long. The germline CDR1 and CDR2 sequences are MNHNS and SASEGT. Trimming left V 3 bases short and J 2 bases short, with 8 bases between. The CDR3 nucleotides are TGTGCCAGCAGTGATTTAGCGCCCTACGAGCAGTACTTC. Translating it yields CASSDLAPYEQYF.

The chain employs TRBV6-6 and TRBJ2-5; maybe TRBD1 (5 bases). V lost 3 bases and J 4 bases, leaving 9 bases between the germline ends. This CDR3 spans 13 amino acids. Germline loops: CDR1 MNHNY, CDR2 SVGAGI (reference sequence). The CDR3 sequence is CASSYRQTETQYF. CDR3 DNA: TGTGCCAGCAGTTATCGACAGACAGAGACCCAGTACTTC.

The count of this clonotype is one. The chain joins TRBV10-3 to TRBJ1-5; 9 bases fit TRBD1. The CDR3 totals 16 residues. Trimming at V came to 6 bases and at J to 2 bases, leaving 8 bases not matched to a gene. Germline V gene sequence: CDR1 ENHRY, CDR2 SYGVKD. Here the CDR3 reads CAISPRRDRGNQPQHF. CDR3 coding DNA: TGTGCCATCAGCCCTCGCCGGGACAGGGGCAATCAGCCCCAGCATTTT.

This sequence joins TRBV6-1 and TRBJ1-1, with D perhaps TRBD1 (5 bases). V dropped 4 bases and J dropped 5 bases, with 17 bases sitting between them. Germline V gene lookup returns CDR1 MNHNS and CDR2 SASEGT. The CDR3 consists of 15 residues. Here the CDR3 DNA reads TGTGCCAGCAGTGCCACCTTCATGGGGCGGACTGAAGCTTTCTTT. Its translation is CASSATFMGRTEAFF.

On this clonotype itself: One base away lies a much larger clone, so this may be a sequencing read error. This chain connects TRBV12-3 or TRBV12-4 to TRBJ1-2; TRBD1 matches at 9 bases. The J segment lost 6 bases and the V segment lost 3 bases, leaving 5 bases of the junction unmatched. CDR3 size: 14 residues. Written as DNA, the CDR3 is TGTGCCAGCAGTTTGGACAGGGGTGCTCATGGCTACACCTTC. It yields the protein CASSLDRGAHGYTF.

This clonotype was detected a few times. V gene TRBV28 combines with J gene TRBJ2-2, with 9 bases lining up with TRBD1. The CDR3 totals 15 residues. The V segment lost 4 bases and the J segment 5 bases; nucleotides outside the gene matches: 5. The V gene's germline CDR1 is MDHEN and CDR2 SYDVKM. CDR3 sequence (DNA): TGTGCCAGCAGTTGGGACAGGGTTTCGACCGGGGAGCTGTTTTTT. This translates into CASSWDRVSTGELFF.

The gene calls are TRBV18 and TRBJ1-4, with D hard to call. V lost 2 bases and J 3 bases, leaving 10 bases between the germline ends. This CDR3 is 15 amino acids long. The germline CDR1 and CDR2 sequences are KGHSH and LQKENI. The CDR3 nucleotides read TGTGCCAGCTCACCAGAAGACTTCCCTAATGAAAAACTGTTTTTT. It yields the protein CASSPEDFPNEKLFF.

The chain links TRBV20-1 to TRBJ1-5; TRBD1 is a possible D gene (5 bases). Looked up from germline, CDR1 is DFQATT and CDR2 is SNEGSKA (reference sequence). Deletions cut 6 bases from V and 0 bases from J, with 15 bases between. The CDR3 is 15 amino acids. CDR3 bases: TGCAGTGCCCAAGGGACGGTGTATAGCAATCAGCCCCAGCATTTT. Translating gives CSAQGTVYSNQPQHF.

The rearrangement joins TRBV6-1 to TRBJ1-1; 9 bases fit TRBD1. Germline CDR1 MNHNS, CDR2 SASEGT. This CDR3 region has 17 residues. Trimming at V came to 6 bases and at J to 2 bases, leaving 13 bases not matched to a gene. This CDR3 is CASRKYRPGQGNTEAFF. The CDR3 DNA is TGTGCCAGCAGAAAATATCGACCGGGACAGGGAAACACTGAAGCTTTCTTT.

This clonotype appeared many times. J is TRBJ1-6 and V is TRBV11-2; 8 bases fit TRBD1. The CDR3 length is 14 residues. Trimming removed 5 bases from V and 9 bases from J; junction bases left unmatched: 6. Germline assignment: CDR1 SGHAT and CDR2 FQNNGV. The CDR3 sequence: CASSPDRGGSPLHF. Here the CDR3 DNA reads TGTGCCAGCAGCCCAGACAGGGGCGGTTCACCCCTCCACTTT. The variable domain in full, completed from reference TRBV11-2 and TRBJ1-6, reads EAGVAQSPRYKIIEKRQSVAFWCNPISGHATLYWYQQILGQGPKLLIQFQNNGVVDDSQLPKDRFSAERLKGVDSTLKIQPAKLEDSAVYLCASSPDRGGSPLHFGNGTRLTVT.

The chain employs TRBV10-3 and TRBJ1-1; D uncertain. Germline CDR1 ENHRY, CDR2 SYGVKD. Trimming removed 2 bases at V and 1 base at J, with 5 bases between. CDR3 length: 13 amino acids. For the CDR3, the DNA is TGTGCCATCAGTGAGAGGCAGAACACTGAAGCTTTCTTT. Protein sequence: CAISERQNTEAFF.

This clonotype was recorded many times. The chain uses TRBV7-9 and TRBJ2-7, with D possibly matching TRBD2 (5 bases). CDR1 is SEHNR, CDR2 FQNEAQ, per germline (reference sequence). Trimming took 5 bases from V and 1 from J, leaving 12 bases between them. The CDR3 sequence is 14 residues long. DNA for the CDR3: TGTGCCAGCAGCGGTGGTAGCGCGTCCTACGAGCAGTACTTC. Translating gives CASSGGSASYEQYF.

This rearrangement joins TRBV24-1 to TRBJ1-5; 9 bases align to TRBD1. Trimming removed 5 bases from V and 0 bases from J; junction bases left unmatched: 10. Per the germline V gene, CDR1 is KGHDR and CDR2 is SFDVKD. The CDR3 covers 18 residues. In nucleotides, the CDR3 is TGTGCCACCAGTGCTAGAACCGGGACAGGGTATAGCAATCAGCCCCAGCATTTT. It translates to CATSARTGTGYSNQPQHF.

The CDR3 here is CASGLGGIYTF. The CDR3 DNA follows: TGTGCCAGCGGCCTGGGGGGGATCTACACCTTC. The chain employs TRBV19 and TRBJ1-2; perhaps TRBD1 as D (5 bases). V lost 9 bases to trimming and J lost 10 bases, with 15 bases between them. The germline CDR1 and CDR2 sequences are LNHDA and SQIVND (reference sequence). The CDR3 totals 11 residues.

This clonotype has a single count. J is TRBJ2-2 and V is TRBV24-1; tentative D call: TRBD2 (5 bases). V was pared by 1 base and J by 0 bases, with 8 bases between. CDR1 KGHDR and CDR2 SFDVKD come from the germline V gene. The CDR3 has 16 amino acids. This CDR3 reads CATSDFGETNTGELFF. CDR3 in DNA: TGTGCCACCAGTGATTTTGGGGAGACGAACACCGGGGAGCTGTTTTTT.